The 11 T cell receptor beta chains listed next were all sequenced from one sample in a study of CD8+CD57+ T cells in acquired aplastic anemia. Investigators profiled TCR beta VDJ and CDR3 from genomic DNA template. TCRdb recomputed calls from the reads with MiXCR, one row per CDR3 protein. This table has about 180,000 distinct CDR3 sequences, roughly three fifths appearing once. Sequencing was done on patients that had shown CD8+CD57+ cell expansion by flow cytometry. The sample consisted of sorted CD4+, CD8+, or CD8+CD57+ T cells (not recorded which) from PBMCs. These receptors originate from a human donor with aplastic anemia.

This rearrangement joins TRBV2 to TRBJ1-1; D gene uncertain. This CDR3 comprises 12 residues. V was pared by 5 bases and J by 11 bases, with 15 bases between. CDR1 and CDR2 (germline): SNHLY, FYNNEI. The CDR3 here is CASSQDGERAFF. For the CDR3, the DNA is TGTGCCAGCAGTCAAGACGGGGAGCGGGCTTTCTTT.

The V and J genes are TRBV9 and TRBJ2-7; 7 bases are shared with TRBD1. The V gene end was trimmed by 0 bases and the J gene end by 12 bases; junction bases not matched to a gene: 18. In germline, CDR1 is SGDLS, CDR2 YYNGEE. The CDR3 has 16 amino acids. This CDR3 is CASSVAGGPEGQTMYF. The CDR3 nucleotides read TGTGCCAGCAGCGTAGCAGGGGGTCCTGAAGGACAGACCATGTACTTC.

This clonotype was counted a single time. As DNA, the CDR3 is TGTGCCAGCAGTCGAGACCTTCAGAATGAAGCTTTCTTT. This codes for CASSRDLQNEAFF. This rearrangement joins TRBV5-6 to TRBJ1-1; D not resolved. The germline CDR1 and CDR2 sequences are SGHDT and YYEEEE. The CDR3 is 13 residues long. V lost 5 bases to trimming and J lost 7 bases, with 15 bases between them.

Remarks on this clonotype: Mismatch with germline at one junction end may stem from a read error. The rearrangement joins TRBV5-1 to TRBJ1-4; D remains unclear. CDR1 and CDR2 (germline): SGHRS, YFSETQ. The CDR3 runs to 14 residues. The CDR3 here is CASSLDGRREKPFF. The DNA of the CDR3 is TGCGCCAGCAGCTTGGACGGCAGGAGGGAAAAACCGTTTTTT.

J is TRBJ2-3 and V is TRBV27, with 9 bases that match TRBD1. Trimming took 5 bases from V and 2 from J; bases not matched to a gene: 5. CDR1 and CDR2 (germline): MNHEY, SMNVEV (reference sequence). This CDR3 is 15 amino acids long. CDR3 loop: CASSESQGATDTQYF. The CDR3 bases are TGTGCCAGCAGTGAGTCACAGGGGGCCACAGATACGCAGTATTTT.

The chain combines TRBV20-1 with TRBJ1-5; no reliable D call. The V and J ends lost 3 bases and 2 bases respectively, with 11 bases between them. The CDR3 has 14 residues. Germline V gene sequence: CDR1 DFQATT, CDR2 SNEGSKA (reference sequence). The CDR3 loop is CSASAPVGNQPQHF. CDR3 nucleotide sequence: TGCAGTGCTAGTGCCCCGGTGGGCAATCAGCCCCAGCATTTT.

This chain links TRBV25-1 with TRBJ2-3; D possibly corresponds to TRBD1 (5 bases). The V and J ends lost 1 base and 9 bases respectively, with 14 bases between them. The CDR3 loop spans 14 amino acids. Germline V gene sequence: CDR1 MGHDK, CDR2 SYGVNS. The CDR3 protein is CASSELVQGETQYF. The CDR3 DNA is TGTGCCAGCAGTGAATTGGTTCAGGGTGAGACGCAGTATTTT.

The chain couples TRBV20-1 to TRBJ2-7; 7 bases agree with TRBD1. Germline lookup yields CDR1 DFQATT and CDR2 SNEGSKA (reference sequence). V shed 1 base and J 3 bases; nucleotides not matched to a gene: 9. The CDR3 is 15 amino acids. CDR3: CSARGRDSPIYEQYF. The CDR3 DNA follows: TGCAGTGCTAGAGGACGGGACAGCCCTATCTACGAGCAGTACTTC.

This clonotype was observed many times. The chain recombines TRBV5-6 with TRBJ2-7; D possibly matches TRBD1 or TRBD2 (5 bases each). The CDR3 loop spans 14 amino acids. The V gene's germline CDR1 is SGHDT and CDR2 YYEEEE. With 4 bases removed from V and 6 bases from J, the gap between germline ends came to 17 bases. The CDR3 DNA follows: TGTGCCAGCAGCCCCGGGACGGCCGTTGGCGAGCAGTACTTC. Translation: CASSPGTAVGEQYF.

The chain joins TRBV15 to TRBJ1-5, with 7 positions matching TRBD1. The CDR3 is 15 amino acids. V dropped 1 base and J dropped 8; count of bases not matched to a gene: 8. Germline CDR1 is LNHNV and CDR2 is YYDKDF (reference sequence). The CDR3, as DNA: TGTGCCACCAGCAGAGCACCAGGGGGAGCGGAGCCCCAGCATTTT. It is translated as CATSRAPGGAEPQHF.

This clonotype was found many times. The genes are TRBV9 and TRBJ2-7, with TRBD1 identical over 10 bases. The CDR3 runs to 14 residues. Germline trimming cut 3 bases from V and 7 bases from J; bases unmatched to any gene: 7. The germline CDR1 and CDR2 sequences are SGDLS and YYNGEE. CDR3 DNA sequence: TGTGCCAGCAGCGAGACAGGGGGCGCGGGGGAGCAGTACTTC. Translated: CASSETGGAGEQYF.